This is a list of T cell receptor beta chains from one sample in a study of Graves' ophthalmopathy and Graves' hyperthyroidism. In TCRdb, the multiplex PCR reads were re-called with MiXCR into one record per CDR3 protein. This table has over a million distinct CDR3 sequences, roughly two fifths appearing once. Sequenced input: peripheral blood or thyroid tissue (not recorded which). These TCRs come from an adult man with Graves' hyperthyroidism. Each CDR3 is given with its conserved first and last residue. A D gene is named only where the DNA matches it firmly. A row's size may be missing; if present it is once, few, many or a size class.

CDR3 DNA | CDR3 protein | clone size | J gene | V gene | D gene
TGCAGCGTGGTTGACAAGAACACTGAAGCTTTCTTT | CSVVDKNTEAFF | many | TRBJ1-1 | TRBV29-1 | -
TGCAGCGTTGCGGGCGGCCGTACGTTGTTCGAGCAGTACTTC | CSVAGGRTLFEQYF | - | TRBJ2-7 | TRBV29-1 | -
TGTGCCAGCAGCGTGGGGAGTGGGAGCAATTCCTACGAGCAGTACTTC | CASSVGSGSNSYEQYF | few | TRBJ2-7 | TRBV9 | -
TGCGCCAGCAGTGAATTCGCCGGGGAGCTGTTTTTT | CASSEFAGELFF | many | TRBJ2-2 | TRBV10-2 | -
TGTACCATCTCGTGGGGTGGCGGCTACACCTTC | CTISWGGGYTF | - | TRBJ1-2 | TRBV12-3/TRBV12-4 | -
TGTGCCAGCAGCCGGTGGGGGAACACTGAAGCTTTCTTT | CASSRWGNTEAFF | - | TRBJ1-1 | TRBV6-1 | -
TGCAGTGCTAGTGCAGATCTTGGGGTTCCCACCGGGGAGCTGTTTTTT | CSASADLGVPTGELFF | - | TRBJ2-2 | TRBV20-1 | -
TGTGCCAGCAGTCCCCGGACAGGAATGAACACTGAAGCTTTCTTT | CASSPRTGMNTEAFF | many | TRBJ1-1 | TRBV7-2 | TRBD1
TGTGCCAGTAGGCAGGGGACAGCCGATTTAAGCCAGCCCCAGCATTTT | CASRQGTADLSQPQHF | - | TRBJ1-5 | TRBV19 | TRBD1
TGCAGTGCTAGAGGAGACAGGGTACCGAATCAGCCCCAGCATTTT | CSARGDRVPNQPQHF | few | TRBJ1-5 | TRBV20-1 | TRBD1
TGTGCCAGCAGTGACTGGACTAGCGGGACTCCGAACACCGGGGAGCTGTTTTTT | CASSDWTSGTPNTGELFF | many | TRBJ2-2 | TRBV2 | TRBD2
TGCGCCAGCAGAGCGGGCAATCAGCCCCAGCATTTT | CASRAGNQPQHF | many | TRBJ1-5 | TRBV10-2 | -
TGCAGTGCTGTTAGCGGGGTCTCCTACGAGCAGTACTTC | CSAVSGVSYEQYF | many | TRBJ2-7 | TRBV20-1 | TRBD2
TGTGCCTGGAGTGTACCAAGAACCAGCAATCAGCCCCAGCATTTT | CAWSVPRTSNQPQHF | - | TRBJ1-5 | TRBV30 | -
TGCGCCAGCAGCTTCAGGACAGGCTCTTCGCGGCCTGGGGTTGTTTTCTTT | CASSFRTGSSRPGVVFF | - | TRBJ1-1 | TRBV5-1 | TRBD1
TGTGCCAGCAGCGCAAGGGACAGAAGTTCTGGAAACACCTTC | CASSARDRSSGNTF | - | TRBJ1-2 | TRBV9 | TRBD1
TGTGCCAGCAGTGACCCCGGACAGGGAACAGATACGCAGTATTTT | CASSDPGQGTDTQYF | few | TRBJ2-3 | TRBV2 | TRBD1
TGCAGTCCGCCCGGGGACAGGGGATCCACCTTC | CSPPGDRGSTF | many | TRBJ1-2 | TRBV20-1 | TRBD1
TGTGCCAGCAGCTTAGGTCAGGGGGTTTGGCAGCCCCAGCATTTT | CASSLGQGVWQPQHF | few | TRBJ1-5 | TRBV11-2 | TRBD1
TGTGCCATCAGCCCGGGACAGGGGTCAGATACGCAGTATTTT | CAISPGQGSDTQYF | - | TRBJ2-3 | TRBV10-3 | TRBD1
TGTGCCAGCAGCTCTCAACGGACATGTAGCACTGAAGCTTTCTTT | CASSSQRTCSTEAFF | - | TRBJ1-1 | TRBV5-8 | -
TGTGCCCTCCCCCCCCGGGGCTACACCTTC | CALPPRGYTF | many | TRBJ1-2 | TRBV19 | -
TGTGCCAGCAGCAACAGGGCCGGGGACACTGAAGCTTTCTTT | CASSNRAGDTEAFF | few | TRBJ1-1 | TRBV7-2 | -
TGTGCCAGCAGCTTAATGTCTCGCTCCTATAATTCACCCCTCCACTTT | CASSLMSRSYNSPLHF | many | TRBJ1-6 | TRBV7-2 | -
TGTGCCAGCAGCCAGGACGGACTAGCGGGAGGGCCCGACACCGGGGAGCTGTTTTTT | CASSQDGLAGGPDTGELFF | few | TRBJ2-2 | TRBV7-9 | TRBD2
TGTGCCAGCAGCGGGGGACACAACTACGAGCAGTACTTC | CASSGGHNYEQYF | - | TRBJ2-7 | TRBV5-6 | -
TGTGCCATCAGTGCGGCAGACACTAACTATGGCTACACCTTC | CAISAADTNYGYTF | once | TRBJ1-2 | TRBV10-3 | -
TGCAGTGCTAGATCCTCCAGGGGGTTCTATGGCTACACCTTC | CSARSSRGFYGYTF | many | TRBJ1-2 | TRBV20-1 | TRBD1